One T cell receptor beta chain is described in this entry. Antigen: not known. Primers: 60 Vbeta forward and 13 Jbeta reverse. Profiling relied on immunoSEQ multiplex PCR, and the TCRdb table lists in-frame clones only, not all of them. The table includes 60,000 to 75,000 clones, 74% detected once. The entry originates in a study of cytomegalovirus exposure and HLA in healthy donors. Study information: Of all 370 or so donors who were genotyped, under 90% belonged to the Caucasian-associated ancestry cluster.

Study-wide results and limits: Common viral pathogens seemed to be connected with several of the most significant clusters, according to a later analysis. Presence/absence analyses treated sequencing depth as roughly uniform across donors.

Germline lookup yields CDR1 MNHEY and CDR2 SVGAGI. The V gene end was trimmed by 2 bases and the J gene end by 1 base; junction bases not matched to a gene: 6. The CDR3 has 16 residues. This clonotype originated in a woman aged 55 to 70 in good health and CMV-seropositive. This rearrangement joins TRBV6-5 to TRBJ2-3; 7 bases line up with TRBD2. The source material was PBMCs. In nucleotides, the CDR3 is TGTGCCAGCAGTTACCGAGCGGGGTGGGGCACAGATACGCAGTATTTT. Amino acids: CASSYRAGWGTDTQYF.